Each of the 12 T cell receptor beta chains below was sequenced from the same sample in a study of tumor-infiltrating lymphocytes in localized non-small cell lung cancer. Method: immunoSEQ multiplex PCR; TCRdb's copy keeps in-frame clones and lacks some. The profile covers 3,000 to 5,000 clones, with 60% to 80% appearing a single time and 24% taken by the ten largest. Sequenced input: uninvolved lung tissue not adjacent to the tumor. These receptor sequences come from a human donor with non-small cell lung cancer.

The chain has TRBV19 and TRBJ2-3, with TRBD2 as a possible D gene (7 bases). Germline CDR1 LNHDA, CDR2 SQIVND (reference sequence). The V end lost 7 bases, the J end lost 0 bases, and 14 bases lay between the germline ends. The CDR3 length is 15 residues. CDR3 bases: TGTGCCAGTACTAGGCGGGGGCAGAGCACAGATACGCAGTATTTT. This codes for CASTRRGQSTDTQYF.

The gene calls are TRBV4-3 and TRBJ2-3; the match to TRBD2 covers 9 bases. The CDR3 spans 17 residues. Germline-derived CDR1 and CDR2 are LGHNA and YSLEER. Trimming cost V 3 bases and J 0 bases; bases outside gene matches: 7. CDR3 nucleotides: TGCGCCAGCAGCCAGACTAGCGGTCCTACTAGCACAGATACGCAGTATTTT. It codes for CASSQTSGPTSTDTQYF.

The chain uses TRBV29-1 and TRBJ2-5; 11 bases align to TRBD2. Germline V gives CDR1 SQVTM, CDR2 ANQGSEA. The CDR3 runs 15 residues. The V segment lost 0 bases and the J segment 5 bases; nucleotides outside the gene matches: 5. The chain's CDR3 is CSVEETSGVGETQYF. The CDR3 DNA reads TGCAGCGTTGAAGAGACTAGCGGGGTTGGGGAGACCCAGTACTTC.

The chain is built from TRBV6-5 and TRBJ2-1; 12 positions agree with TRBD2. The trim removed 4 bases at V and 4 bases at J, leaving 2 bases unmatched. Per the germline V gene, CDR1 is MNHEY and CDR2 is SVGAGI. The CDR3 is 15 residues long. The CDR3 bases are TGTGCCAGCAGTTCCACTAGCGGGGGGTACAATGAGCAGTTCTTC. Protein product: CASSSTSGGYNEQFF.

V usage is TRBV7-9 and J usage is TRBJ1-3; 10 bases line up with TRBD1. The CDR3 consists of 14 residues. The germline CDR1 and CDR2 sequences are SEHNR and FQNEAQ (reference sequence). Trimming removed 5 bases from V and 2 bases from J; junction bases left unmatched: 0. CDR3 in DNA: TGTGCCAGCAGCGGACAGGGGGCTGGAAACACCATATATTTT. It translates to CASSGQGAGNTIYF.

CDR3 amino acids: CASTSSTDTQYF. The CDR3, as DNA: TGTGCCAGCACCTCGTCGACAGATACGCAGTATTTT. The chain recombines TRBV11-2 with TRBJ2-3, with D unclear. Trimming removed 7 bases at V and 3 bases at J, with 8 bases between. Germline CDR1 SGHAT, CDR2 FQNNGV. This CDR3 is built from 12 residues.

The gene calls are TRBV29-1 and TRBJ2-3, with D unclear. Germline assignment: CDR1 SQVTM and CDR2 ANQGSEA. Deletions cut 5 bases from V and 1 base from J, with 7 bases between. The length of the CDR3 is 12 residues. CDR3 sequence (DNA): TGCAGCGTTCGGACCCGCACAGATACGCAGTATTTT. Translating it yields CSVRTRTDTQYF.

The rearrangement uses TRBV28 and TRBJ2-1; 12 nucleotides match TRBD1. The V segment lost 6 bases and the J segment 9 bases; nucleotides outside the gene matches: 12. The CDR3 covers 16 residues. Germline assignment: CDR1 MDHEN and CDR2 SYDVKM. CDR3 amino acids: CASSTVGQGALSEQFF. CDR3 DNA sequence: TGTGCCAGCAGCACGGTGGGACAGGGGGCATTAAGTGAGCAGTTCTTC.

This chain links TRBV7-2 with TRBJ2-5; 14 nucleotides line up with TRBD2. Germline CDR1 SGHTA, CDR2 FQGNSA. The CDR3 extends over 18 amino acids. Unmatched junction bases numbered 12, after V lost 4 bases and J lost 5 bases. The CDR3 protein is CASSSTGTSGGPWETQYF. As DNA, the CDR3 is TGTGCCAGCAGCTCTACCGGGACTAGCGGGGGTCCGTGGGAGACCCAGTACTTC.

This clone was seen only once. The chain has TRBV11-2 and TRBJ2-1; D may be TRBD2 (7 bases). V was pared by 3 bases and J by 4 bases, with 19 bases between. The V gene's germline CDR1 is SGHAT and CDR2 FQNNGV. The length of the CDR3 is 17 residues. The CDR3 DNA sequence: TGTGCCAGCAGCTTGGGTTGGGGAGGGGGGGGATACAATGAGCAGTTCTTC. Translated: CASSLGWGGGGYNEQFF. Full variable domain (outside the CDR3, taken from reference TRBV11-2 and TRBJ2-1): EAGVAQSPRYKIIEKRQSVAFWCNPISGHATLYWYQQILGQGPKLLIQFQNNGVVDDSQLPKDRFSAERLKGVDSTLKIQPAKLEDSAVYLCASSLGWGGGGYNEQFFGPGTRLTVL.

This clone is judged hyperexpanded. The chain combines TRBV27 with TRBJ2-7, with D perhaps being TRBD1 or TRBD2 (5 bases each). Per germline, CDR1 MNHEY and CDR2 SMNVEV (reference sequence). The CDR3 has 13 amino acids. V lost 6 bases and J lost 3, with 12 bases in between. The CDR3 region is CASSARDLYEQYF. For the CDR3, the DNA is TGTGCCAGCAGCGCTCGGGACCTCTACGAGCAGTACTTC.

V is TRBV6-1 and J is TRBJ2-3, with 10 nucleotides matching TRBD2. The CDR3 length is 18 residues. V lost 1 base to trimming and J lost 0 bases; unmatched junction nucleotides: 7. CDR1 and CDR2 (germline): MNHNS, SASEGT. The CDR3: CASSEDLAGAFSTDTQYF. The CDR3 nucleotides read TGTGCCAGCAGTGAAGACCTAGCGGGGGCCTTTAGCACAGATACGCAGTATTTT.